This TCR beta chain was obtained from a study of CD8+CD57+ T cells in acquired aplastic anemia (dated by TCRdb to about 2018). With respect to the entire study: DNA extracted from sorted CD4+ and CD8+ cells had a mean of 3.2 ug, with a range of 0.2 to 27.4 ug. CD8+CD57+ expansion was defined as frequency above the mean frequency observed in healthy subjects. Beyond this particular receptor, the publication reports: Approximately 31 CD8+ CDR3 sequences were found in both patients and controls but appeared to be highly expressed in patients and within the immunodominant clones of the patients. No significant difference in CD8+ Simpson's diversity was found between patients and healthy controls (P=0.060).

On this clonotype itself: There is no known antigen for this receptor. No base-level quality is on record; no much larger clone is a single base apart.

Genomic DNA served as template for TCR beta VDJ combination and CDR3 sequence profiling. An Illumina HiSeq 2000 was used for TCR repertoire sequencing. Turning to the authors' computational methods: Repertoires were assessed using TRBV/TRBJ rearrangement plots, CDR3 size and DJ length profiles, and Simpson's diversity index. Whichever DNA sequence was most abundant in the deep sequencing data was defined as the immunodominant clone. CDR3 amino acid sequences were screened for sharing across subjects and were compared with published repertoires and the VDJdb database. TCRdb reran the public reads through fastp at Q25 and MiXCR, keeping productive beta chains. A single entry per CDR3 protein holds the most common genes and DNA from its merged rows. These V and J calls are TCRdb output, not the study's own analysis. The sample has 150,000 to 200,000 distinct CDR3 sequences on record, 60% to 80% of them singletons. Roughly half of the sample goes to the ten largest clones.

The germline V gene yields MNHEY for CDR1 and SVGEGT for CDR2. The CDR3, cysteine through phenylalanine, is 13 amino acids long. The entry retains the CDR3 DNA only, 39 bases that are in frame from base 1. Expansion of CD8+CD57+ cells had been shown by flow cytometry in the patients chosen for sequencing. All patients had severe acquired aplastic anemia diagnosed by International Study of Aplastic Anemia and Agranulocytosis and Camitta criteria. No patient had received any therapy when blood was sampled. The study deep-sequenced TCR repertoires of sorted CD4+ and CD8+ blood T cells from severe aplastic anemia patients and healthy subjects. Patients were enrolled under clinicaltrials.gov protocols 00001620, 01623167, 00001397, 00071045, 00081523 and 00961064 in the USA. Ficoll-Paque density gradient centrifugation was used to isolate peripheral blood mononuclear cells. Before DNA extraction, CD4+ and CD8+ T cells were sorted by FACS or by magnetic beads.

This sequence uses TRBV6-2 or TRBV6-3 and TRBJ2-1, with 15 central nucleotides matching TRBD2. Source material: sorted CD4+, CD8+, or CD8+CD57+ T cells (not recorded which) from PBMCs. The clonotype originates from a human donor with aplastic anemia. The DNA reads TGTGAATCCGGACTAGCGGGGGGGCAGGAGCAGTTCTTC. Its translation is CESGLAGGQEQFF.